This entry lists 11 T cell receptor beta chains sequenced from one sample in a study of T cell responses to AZD1222 COVID-19 vaccine. Repertoires were generated with immunoSEQ multiplex PCR, while TCRdb's copy carries only in-frame clones and drops some. The sample lists around 87,000 clones; about nine tenths were seen once. Sequenced material: peripheral blood, taken on day 0 of AZD1222 vaccination. These receptor sequences come from an adult in good health.

The chain joins TRBV5-4 to TRBJ1-6, with D unresolved. V was clipped by 0 bases and J by 4 bases, with 8 bases between them. The CDR3 runs 15 residues. The germline CDR1 and CDR2 sequences are SGHNT and YYREEE (reference sequence). The CDR3 is CASSLVGGYNSPLHF. The CDR3 nucleotides are TGTGCCAGCAGCTTGGTGGGAGGGTATAATTCACCCCTCCACTTT.

This chain connects TRBV4-3 to TRBJ1-6, with D uncertain. The CDR3 consists of 14 residues. Germline V gives CDR1 LGHNA, CDR2 YSLEER. Trimming took off 0 bases at V and 8 bases at J, with 8 bases between the two ends. CDR3 residues: CASSQEVAYSPLHF. The CDR3 region has the DNA TGCGCCAGCAGCCAAGAAGTTGCGTATTCACCCCTCCACTTT.

The rearrangement joins TRBV29-1 to TRBJ1-6, with a tentative D call TRBD1 (6 bases). V was trimmed by 7 bases and J by 10 bases, leaving 17 bases between them. The CDR3 loop spans 13 amino acids. CDR1 is SQVTM and CDR2 is ANQGSEA in the germline V gene. CDR3 sequence: CSASRDIKSPLHF. CDR3 DNA sequence: TGCAGCGCGTCCAGGGACATAAAATCACCCCTCCACTTT.

The chain employs TRBV12-5 and TRBJ2-7; no reliable D call. V shed 1 base and J shed 6 bases, with 7 bases lying between them. The CDR3 loop spans 12 amino acids. Germline V lookup: CDR1 LGHNT, CDR2 FRNRAP. Here the CDR3 DNA reads TGTGCTAGTGGTTTGGAGTTGGGCGAGCAGTACTTC. Encoded protein: CASGLELGEQYF.

The chain combines TRBV9 with TRBJ2-3; D perhaps matches TRBD1 (5 bases). This CDR3 has 15 amino acids. V shed 2 bases and J shed 1 base, with 11 bases lying between them. Per the germline V gene, CDR1 is SGDLS and CDR2 is YYNGEE. The CDR3 region is CASSVDMTGTDTQYF. The CDR3 DNA is TGTGCCAGCAGCGTTGACATGACAGGCACAGATACGCAGTATTTT.

CDR3 in amino acids: CASSSPLLAPKNIQYF. The CDR3 coding sequence is TGTGCCAGCAGCTCCCCCCTCCTAGCTCCCAAAAACATTCAGTACTTC. This chain connects TRBV7-2 to TRBJ2-4, with D tentatively TRBD2 (5 bases). V gave up 4 bases and J gave up 2 bases, with 15 bases separating them. Germline V lookup: CDR1 SGHTA, CDR2 FQGNSA. The CDR3 is made up of 16 amino acids.

This clone has just one count. The rearrangement links TRBV7-9 to TRBJ1-5; no firm D call. The CDR3 runs 16 residues. With 5 bases removed from V and 0 bases from J, the gap between germline ends came to 14 bases. Germline lookup yields CDR1 SEHNR and CDR2 FQNEAQ (reference sequence). Here the CDR3 DNA reads TGTGCCAGCAGCCGTGACGCTTACTATAGCAATCAGCCCCAGCATTTT. Residues: CASSRDAYYSNQPQHF.

The gene calls are TRBV29-1 and TRBJ2-2; 7 nucleotides match TRBD1. Losses at the gene ends were 2 bases for V and 3 bases for J; bases not matched to a gene: 9. CDR1 is SQVTM and CDR2 is ANQGSEA in the germline V gene. This CDR3 comprises 16 residues. CDR3 in DNA: TGCAGCGTTGAAATCCCAGGGGGTCGGGACACCGGGGAGCTGTTTTTT. Amino acid sequence: CSVEIPGGRDTGELFF.

The chain links TRBV7-3 to TRBJ2-2; 8 bases are a match to TRBD1. V lost 5 bases to trimming and J lost 0 bases; unmatched junction nucleotides: 2. CDR3 length: 15 residues. Germline lookup yields CDR1 SGHTA and CDR2 FQGTGA. Written as DNA, the CDR3 is TGTGCCAGCAGCAGGACAGGGTCGAACACCGGGGAGCTGTTTTTT. It encodes CASSRTGSNTGELFF.

CDR3 DNA sequence: TGTGCCAGCAGCTTAGCGCGGGGGACAGCCGCGGAGAACATTCAGTACTTC. Translation: CASSLARGTAAENIQYF. J is TRBJ2-4 and V is TRBV7-8, with D possibly called TRBD1 or TRBD2 (7 bases each). CDR3 length: 17 residues. Per germline, CDR1 SGHVS and CDR2 FQNEAQ. V dropped 0 bases and J dropped 7 bases, with 19 bases sitting between them.

The sample holds one count of this clone. The chain employs TRBV4-1 and TRBJ1-6; D gene uncertain. With 0 bases removed from V and 1 base from J, the gap between germline ends came to 13 bases. The CDR3 loop spans 18 amino acids. Germline V CDR1 and CDR2: MGHRA, YSYEKL. The DNA for the CDR3 is TGCGCCAGCAGCCAAGATCGGGTGTTGGTGTCCTATAATTCACCCCTCCACTTT. Its protein is CASSQDRVLVSYNSPLHF.